The 7 T cell receptor beta chains listed next were all sequenced from one sample in a study of blood T cells in healthy people across ages. The use of a sample-barcoded 5' primer and a J-beta primer mix characterized a second PCR of about 7 to 12 cycles. TCRdb re-analysed the 5' RACE reads in MiXCR, keeping a single row per CDR3 protein. The data show over 550,000 distinct CDR3 sequences, about 28% seen once. The specimen was blood. These receptor sequences come from a woman older than 75 in good health.

Regarding this clonotype: A read error is possible here, since a much larger clone lies one base away. The chain links TRBV15 to TRBJ2-7; D unclear. Looked up from germline, CDR1 is LNHNV and CDR2 is YYDKDF (reference sequence). Between the trimmed V and J ends, which lost 0 bases and 7 bases, there was a span of 10 bases. This CDR3 is built from 13 residues. DNA for the CDR3: TGTGCCACCAGCAGAGATCCTCCGGGTGAGCAGTACTTC. Protein sequence: CATSRDPPGEQYF.

CDR3 loop: CASSVVPDSGELFF. In DNA, the CDR3 is TGTGCCAGCAGCGTAGTCCCCGACTCCGGGGAGCTGTTTTTT. The chain couples TRBV9 to TRBJ2-2; no firm D call. Germline CDR1 is SGDLS and CDR2 is YYNGEE. V gave up 0 bases and J gave up 6 bases, with 9 bases separating them. This CDR3 is built from 14 residues.

This clonotype came up many times. The chain couples TRBV3-1 to TRBJ2-3; 10 nucleotides align to TRBD2. Germline V lookup: CDR1 LGHDT, CDR2 YNNKEL (reference sequence). CDR3 length: 19 residues. Losses at the gene ends were 1 base for V and 6 bases for J; bases not matched to a gene: 16. Here the CDR3 DNA reads TGTGCCAGCAGCCAAGCCCCCCTTTTAGCGGGGGGCCCCGCGGATACGCAGTATTTT. The encoded protein is CASSQAPLLAGGPADTQYF.

The chain has TRBV25-1 and TRBJ1-4; the D gene is possibly TRBD1 (5 bases). The CDR3 covers 15 residues. Germline CDR1 MGHDK, CDR2 SYGVNS. The V end lost 8 bases, the J end lost 6 bases, and 19 bases lay between the germline ends. The CDR3 spells CASAITTEADEKLFF. The CDR3 region has the DNA TGTGCCAGCGCAATCACGACAGAAGCTGATGAAAAACTGTTTTTT.

This clonotype was counted many times. The J gene is TRBJ2-2, the V gene TRBV6-5; 10 bases fit TRBD2. The ends lost 7 bases at V and 0 bases at J; junction bases unmatched: 5. Germline V gene lookup returns CDR1 MNHEY and CDR2 SVGAGI. CDR3 length: 16 amino acids. The DNA of the CDR3 is TGTGCCAGCACCAAACTAGCGGGGTCGAACACCGGGGAGCTGTTTTTT. Its protein product is CASTKLAGSNTGELFF.

This chain links TRBV15 with TRBJ2-2, with a possible D match to TRBD2 (5 bases). The V gene's germline CDR1 is LNHNV and CDR2 YYDKDF (reference sequence). The CDR3 is made up of 13 amino acids. Trimming took 0 bases from V and 7 from J, leaving 6 bases between them. As DNA, the CDR3 is TGTGCCACCAGCAGAGATCGGGGCGGGGAGCTGTTTTTT. Its translation: CATSRDRGGELFF.

J is TRBJ2-1 and V is TRBV4-2; TRBD2 agrees at 11 bases. With 10 bases clipped from V and 3 bases from J, the junction kept 14 bases outside the gene matches. The CDR3 covers 17 residues. From germline, CDR1 is LGHNA and CDR2 YNFKEQ. The DNA for the CDR3 is TGTGCCACCAGTGATTTGGCTAGCGGGGGGTACTACAATGAGCAGTTCTTC. Encoded protein: CATSDLASGGYYNEQFF.